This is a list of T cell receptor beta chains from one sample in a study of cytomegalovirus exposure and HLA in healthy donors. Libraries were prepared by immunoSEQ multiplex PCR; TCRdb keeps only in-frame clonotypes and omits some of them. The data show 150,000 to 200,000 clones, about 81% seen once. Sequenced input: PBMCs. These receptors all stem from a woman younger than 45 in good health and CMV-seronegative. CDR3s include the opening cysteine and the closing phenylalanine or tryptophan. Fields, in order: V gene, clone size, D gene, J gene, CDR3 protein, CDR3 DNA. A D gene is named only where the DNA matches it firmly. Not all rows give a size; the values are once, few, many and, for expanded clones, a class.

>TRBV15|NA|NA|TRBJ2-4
CATSSNSIYLAKNIQYF
TGTGCCACCAGCAGCAACTCTATCTATCTAGCCAAAAACATTCAGTACTTC
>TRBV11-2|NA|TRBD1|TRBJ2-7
CASSLVQGRTGEPNEQYF
TGTGCCAGCAGCTTAGTACAGGGGAGAACCGGGGAGCCCAACGAGCAGTACTTC
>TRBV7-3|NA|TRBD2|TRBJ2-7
CASSLTTSGGNEQYF
TGTGCCAGCAGCTTAACGACCAGCGGGGGGAACGAGCAGTACTTC
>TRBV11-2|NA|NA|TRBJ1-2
CASSFGLYYGYTF
TGTGCCAGCAGCTTCGGACTTTACTATGGCTACACCTTC
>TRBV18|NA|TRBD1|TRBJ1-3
CASSRDSSFSGNTIYF
TGTGCCAGCTCACGGGACAGCTCCTTCTCTGGAAACACCATATATTTT
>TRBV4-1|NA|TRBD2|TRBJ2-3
CASSQVRSGGVSTDTQYF
TGCGCCAGCAGCCAAGTTCGGAGCGGGGGGGTTAGCACAGATACGCAGTATTTT
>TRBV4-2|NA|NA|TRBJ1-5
CASSQRGGFSNQPQHF
TGTGCCAGCAGCCAGAGGGGGGGGTTTAGCAATCAGCCCCAGCATTTT
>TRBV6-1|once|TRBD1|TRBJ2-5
CASSTGIQETQYF
TGTGCCAGCTCGACAGGGATTCAAGAGACCCAGTACTTC
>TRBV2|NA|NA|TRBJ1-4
CASSVKNRLDPENEKLFF
TGTGCCAGCAGTGTGAAGAACAGGCTCGATCCGGAGAATGAAAAACTGTTTTTT
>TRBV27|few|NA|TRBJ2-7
CASSSGEAYEQYF
TGTGCCAGCAGCTCAGGGGAAGCCTACGAGCAGTACTTC
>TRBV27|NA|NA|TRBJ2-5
CASSLSRRRETQYF
TGTGCCAGCAGTTTATCGCGGCGCCGAGAGACCCAGTACTTC